This T cell receptor (beta chain) was retrieved from a study of OX40 agonist ivuxolimab in advanced cancers. Background for the entire study: Ivuxolimab was a fully human IgG2 agonistic monoclonal antibody targeting the costimulatory receptor OX40 (CD134). Among the approximately 54 dose-escalation patients, 19 had hepatocellular carcinoma, roughly 15 melanoma, 9 renal cell carcinoma and 9 head and neck cancer. Partial responses occurred in three dose-escalation patients, of whom one had hepatocellular carcinoma and two had cutaneous melanoma. The dose-escalation cohort was around 84% male with a mean age of roughly 62 years, ranging from 23 to 79. Prior anti-PD-1, anti-PD-L1 or anti-CTLA-4 therapy was permitted, and checkpoint inhibitors had been received by roughly two fifths of dose-escalation patients. Intravenous ivuxolimab was administered to patients every 2 weeks at six dose levels: 0.01, 0.1, 0.3, 1.5, 3 and 10 mg/kg. The paper reports the monotherapy dose-escalation portion (N of about 54 patients) of the phase I ivuxolimab trial. The point of sequencing TCRbeta in the periphery was to test whether ivuxolimab changed TCR sequence diversity and drove clonal T-cell expansion.

Study-level results and caveats: On average, CD8+ T cells showed more expanded clones than CD4+ T cells after ivuxolimab. Low levels of normalized T-cell clonal expansion were also shown by some nonresponding patients. Antigen specificity was not determined for the clonally expanded peripheral T cells. In partial responders in the 0.1-3.0 mg/kg groups, normalized peripheral clonal expansion was found to be among the lowest, especially among CD8+ T cells. At doses of 0.1 to 3.0 mg/kg, clonal expansion of both CD4+ and CD8+ T cells in blood was seen between baseline and week 6.

From the cysteine up to the phenylalanine, the CDR3 has a length of 13 residues. Just CDR3 DNA is preserved here, 39 bases in frame from base 1. Via the germline V gene, CDR1 is SNHLY and CDR2 FYNNEI. From V the trimming removes 5 bases and from J it removes 2 bases, while the gene matches leave 2 bases of the junction unaccounted for. Genomic DNA was isolated from the sorted cells so that the TCRbeta CDR3 region could be sequenced. TCRbeta CDR3 regions were sequenced using the immunoSEQ Assay. TCRdb took over this immuneACCESS table, retaining in-frame rearrangements with V and J assigned. Such tables are incomplete; in checked studies, under half of the missing clones stem from an unresolved V gene, and the remainder is unexplained. This sample gives about 50,000 clones in total; approximately 86% of them show up just once. The ten largest clones capture around 1.8% of the sample. Patients with a history of autoimmune disease or receiving systemic immunosuppression were excluded from the trial. In every dose cohort, peripheral blood was drawn for TCR sequencing at baseline, cycle 4 day 1, and cycle 7 day 1. Samples came from an open-label, multicenter, first-in-human phase I dose-escalation trial of ivuxolimab. Adults with locally advanced or metastatic head and neck squamous cell, hepatocellular, melanoma or renal cell carcinoma were enrolled in the trial. Before TCR sequencing, CD4+ T cells and CD8+ T cells from peripheral blood were sorted into separate populations.

Comment on this clone: It lacks a known antigen. Base qualities are missing; no much larger clone stands one base away.

Recombination joined TRBV2 with TRBJ2-5, with 7 bases in between that match TRBD2. The specimen was CD4+ or CD8+ T cells sorted from blood, collected in a trial of the OX40 agonist ivuxolimab. The sequence derives from an adult with an advanced solid tumor such as melanoma, head and neck, liver or kidney cancer. DNA sequence: TGTGCCAGCAGTTCACTAGCGCAAGAGACCCAGTACTTC. This yields the protein CASSSLAQETQYF.